This record covers a single T cell receptor (beta chain). What it binds is not known. Vbeta (60) and Jbeta (13) primers were used in the PCR. Using immunoSEQ multiplex PCR, the repertoire was profiled, and TCRdb retains in-frame clones only, with some absent. The sample has 110,000 or so clones; about 70% are singletons. This CDR3 has 13 residues. Germline CDR1 reads GTSNPN; CDR2 reads SVGIG (reference sequence). This entry is derived from a study of cytomegalovirus exposure and HLA in healthy donors. Overall study results and limits: When presence/absence was analysed, sequencing depth was taken to be roughly uniform across donors. Association of 16,951 TCR beta sequences with HLA alleles was found at 0.05 false discovery rate in a later analysis.

The V gene is TRBV30, the J gene TRBJ2-5; 7 bases are shared with TRBD1. The end of the DNA is better explained by TRBJ2-7, so the J call may be wrong. The sequenced sample consisted of PBMCs. This receptor was taken from a human donor in good health. The CDR3 spells CAWSPLDRREQYF. In DNA form, the CDR3 reads TGTGCCTGGAGTCCATTGGACAGGCGCGAGCAGTACTTC.